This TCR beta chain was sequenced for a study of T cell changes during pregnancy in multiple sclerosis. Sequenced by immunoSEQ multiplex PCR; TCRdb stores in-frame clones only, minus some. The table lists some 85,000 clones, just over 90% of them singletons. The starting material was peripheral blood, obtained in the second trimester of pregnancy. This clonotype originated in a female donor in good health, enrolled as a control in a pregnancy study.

The CDR3 DNA follows: TGTGCCAGCAGCAACGAGGATACGCAGTATTTT. Amino acids: CASSNEDTQYF. This chain connects TRBV27 to TRBJ2-3; D gene uncertain. Trimming left V 6 bases short and J 6 bases short, with 7 bases between. Looked up from germline, CDR1 is MNHEY and CDR2 is SMNVEV (reference sequence). The CDR3 has 11 amino acids.